This is a list of T cell receptor beta chains from one sample in a study of graft-versus-host responses after intestinal transplantation. Sequencing used immunoSEQ multiplex PCR; TCRdb keeps in-frame clones, though not all of them. In the table there are about 88,000 clones, approximately 90% of which are singletons. Which antigens these TCRs recognize remains unknown. The sample consisted of unstimulated CD4+ T cells sorted from spleen or lymph node cells, taken before transplant. These TCRs come from a human donor who was the organ donor for an intestinal transplant. The CDR3 runs from the conserved cysteine through the conserved F or W. Each record gives: V gene, D gene, clone size, CDR3 length, J gene, CDR3 protein, CDR3 DNA. A D gene is named only where the DNA matches it firmly. Size is stated for part of the rows, as once, few or many counts, or as a class when the clone is expanded.

>TRBV18|-|-|17|TRBJ2-2
CASSPLKPSSSTGELFF
TGTGCCAGCTCACCACTCAAGCCTAGCTCGAGCACCGGGGAGCTGTTTTTT
>TRBV28|-|-|13|TRBJ1-3
CASRRNRGNTIYF
TGTGCCAGCCGGCGAAACAGGGGAAACACCATATATTTT
>TRBV19|-|-|13|TRBJ1-3
CASNMFSGNTIYF
TGTGCCAGTAACATGTTCTCTGGAAACACCATATATTTT
>TRBV16|-|-|15|TRBJ2-7
CASSQDRFPVSEQYF
TGTGCCAGCAGCCAAGACAGGTTCCCCGTTTCCGAGCAGTACTTC
>TRBV5-8|-|-|14|TRBJ1-5
CASSPNRARQPQHF
TGTGCCAGCAGCCCTAACAGGGCTCGGCAGCCCCAGCATTTT
>TRBV30|-|-|16|TRBJ2-3
CAWSVVGTVSTDTQYF
TGTGCCTGGAGTGTAGTGGGGACTGTTAGCACAGATACGCAGTATTTT
>TRBV5-1|TRBD2|-|14|TRBJ2-1
CASTGLAAYNEQFF
TGCGCCAGCACCGGGCTAGCGGCCTACAATGAGCAGTTCTTC
>TRBV5-1|TRBD1|once|17|TRBJ2-5
CASSSGTALRRVETQYF
TGCGCCAGCAGCTCTGGGACAGCTTTACGTCGCGTAGAGACCCAGTACTTC
>TRBV6-5|TRBD1|-|15|TRBJ2-7
CASRYRRDRDYEQYF
TGTGCCAGCAGATATAGAAGGGACAGGGACTACGAGCAGTACTTC
>TRBV18|-|-|16|TRBJ2-3
CASSPRVASRTDTQYF
TGTGCCAGCTCACCACGGGTGGCTAGCCGGACAGATACGCAGTATTTT
>TRBV2|TRBD1|-|13|TRBJ2-5
CASSWDRQETQYF
TGTGCCAGCAGCTGGGACAGGCAAGAGACCCAGTACTTC
>TRBV5-1|-|-|14|TRBJ1-4
CASSLGNLGEKLFF
TGCGCCAGCAGCCTCGGGAATCTCGGGGAAAAACTGTTTTTT
>TRBV30|-|-|12|TRBJ2-1
CAWRPVYNEQFF
TGTGCCTGGAGACCGGTCTACAATGAGCAGTTCTTC
>TRBV25-1|TRBD2|-|15|TRBJ2-7
CASSDGTSGLYEQYF
TGTGCCAGCAGTGACGGGACTAGCGGTCTCTACGAGCAGTACTTC
>TRBV27|-|-|13|TRBJ2-5
CASTRHGQETQYF
TGTGCCAGCACGAGACATGGCCAAGAGACCCAGTACTTC
>TRBV27|-|-|15|TRBJ2-1
CASSYRRQSYNEQFF
TGTGCCAGCAGTTACAGGAGACAGAGCTACAATGAGCAGTTCTTC
>TRBV5-6|-|-|17|TRBJ1-5
CASSLRATGKWDQPQHF
TGTGCCAGCAGCTTGAGGGCAACAGGGAAATGGGATCAGCCCCAGCATTTT
>TRBV30|TRBD1|-|17|TRBJ1-3
CAWSVLGYRGSGNTIYF
TGTGCCTGGAGTGTACTGGGCTACAGGGGCTCTGGAAACACCATATATTTT
>TRBV11-2|-|-|13|TRBJ2-2
CASSIQGPGELFF
TGTGCCAGCAGCATACAGGGCCCCGGGGAGCTGTTTTTT
>TRBV6-1|-|-|14|TRBJ2-3
CASPDGGRTDTQYF
TGTGCCAGCCCCGACGGGGGGCGCACAGATACGCAGTATTTT
>TRBV10-3|TRBD1|-|17|TRBJ2-7
CAISDPSRGQGGDEQYF
TGTGCCATCAGTGATCCATCCCGGGGACAGGGAGGTGACGAGCAGTACTTC
>TRBV5-1|TRBD2|-|16|TRBJ2-5
CASSLGIAGSGETQYF
TGCGCCAGCAGCTTGGGAATAGCGGGATCGGGAGAGACCCAGTACTTC
>TRBV28|-|-|14|TRBJ1-5
CASTSVIGNQPQHF
TGTGCCAGCACCTCTGTTATAGGCAATCAGCCCCAGCATTTT
>TRBV27|TRBD1|-|15|TRBJ2-7
CASSASGTGIYEQYF
TGTGCCAGCAGTGCATCCGGGACAGGGATATACGAGCAGTACTTC
>TRBV10-3|TRBD2|-|15|TRBJ2-1
CAISAGLAGDYEQFF
TGTGCCATCAGTGCCGGACTAGCGGGGGACTATGAGCAGTTCTTC
>TRBV19|TRBD1|-|16|TRBJ2-2
CASTPGGVLITGELFF
TGTGCCAGTACCCCAGGGGGAGTGTTGATTACCGGGGAGCTGTTTTTT
>TRBV18|TRBD2|once|17|TRBJ2-5
CASSLGLAGFFKETQYF
TGTGCCAGCTCGCTCGGACTAGCGGGATTCTTTAAAGAGACCCAGTACTTC
>TRBV6-1|-|-|14|TRBJ1-2
CASSPTVGGPGYTF
TGTGCCAGCAGCCCTACCGTGGGGGGACCTGGCTACACCTTC
>TRBV2|-|-|16|TRBJ1-1
CASTFQGGLGVTEAFF
TGTGCCAGCACTTTCCAGGGAGGTCTTGGGGTAACTGAAGCTTTCTTT
>TRBV16|-|-|17|TRBJ1-1
CASSQSIPPGTRQVAFF
TGTGCCAGCAGCCAATCAATCCCCCCCGGGACACGCCAAGTCGCTTTCTTT
>TRBV6-6|-|-|13|TRBJ1-6
CASSMGLDSPLHF
TGTGCCAGCAGTATGGGACTCGATTCACCCCTCCACTTT
>TRBV28|-|-|16|TRBJ2-3
CASTEGPGSPTDTQYF
TGTGCCAGCACTGAGGGGCCCGGGAGCCCCACAGATACGCAGTATTTT
>TRBV11-1|-|-|14|TRBJ1-1
CASSRGQMNTEAFF
TGTGCCAGCAGCCGCGGACAGATGAACACTGAAGCTTTCTTT
>TRBV6-4|-|-|14|TRBJ1-1
CASSPEGDSTEAFF
TGTGCCAGCAGTCCCGAGGGGGATAGCACTGAAGCTTTCTTT
>TRBV19|-|-|15|TRBJ1-3
CATSTLSGEGNTIYF
TGTGCCACAAGTACCTTATCGGGGGAAGGAAACACCATATATTTT
>TRBV10-3|TRBD1|-|17|TRBJ2-2
CAISQSGTGAPTRELFF
TGTGCCATCAGTCAATCCGGGACAGGTGCTCCTACCCGGGAGCTGTTTTTT
>TRBV21-1|-|-|21|TRBJ2-1
CASSLPPPGSGGPTGYNEQFF
TGTGCCAGCAGCCTGCCCCCCCCGGGTAGCGGGGGCCCCACAGGGTACAATGAGCAGTTCTTC
>TRBV5-1|-|-|14|TRBJ1-2
CASSLLGNPNGYTF
TGCGCCAGCAGCTTGTTGGGCAACCCTAATGGCTACACCTTC
>TRBV6-1|-|-|15|TRBJ1-2
CASRAATGLHYGYTF
TGTGCCAGCAGGGCGGCTACAGGGTTACACTATGGCTACACCTTC
>TRBV25-1|TRBD1|-|16|TRBJ1-2
CASSEELRDREYGYTF
TGTGCCAGCAGTGAAGAACTCCGGGACAGGGAGTATGGCTACACCTTC
>TRBV2|-|-|13|TRBJ2-7
CASSPFGENEQYF
TGTGCCAGCAGTCCCTTTGGGGAGAACGAGCAGTACTTC
>TRBV5-1|-|-|13|TRBJ2-7
CASSLRGAYEQYF
TGCGCCAGCAGCTTGCGCGGAGCCTACGAGCAGTACTTC
>TRBV5-5|TRBD1|-|15|TRBJ1-2
CASSLGQGAWYGYTF
TGTGCCAGCAGCTTGGGACAGGGGGCCTGGTATGGCTACACCTTC
>TRBV19|TRBD1|few|14|TRBJ1-5
CASSISGTDQPQHF
TGTGCCAGTAGTATTTCGGGGACAGATCAGCCCCAGCATTTT
>TRBV4-1|TRBD1|few|13|TRBJ1-2
CASSQGQGYGYTF
TGCGCCAGCAGCCAAGGACAGGGCTATGGCTACACCTTC
>TRBV10-3|TRBD1|-|16|TRBJ1-5
CAIRSGTGDRYQPQHF
TGTGCCATCAGATCCGGGACAGGGGACAGGTATCAGCCCCAGCATTTT
>TRBV6-5|TRBD1|-|15|TRBJ1-5
CASSYSRQGGQPQHF
TGTGCCAGCAGTTACTCGCGACAGGGTGGTCAGCCCCAGCATTTT
>TRBV28|-|-|15|TRBJ2-1
CASNPSTHLDNEQFF
TGTGCCAGCAACCCAAGCACTCACCTAGACAATGAGCAGTTCTTC
>TRBV27|TRBD2|-|14|TRBJ2-1
CASVAGDYYNEQFF
TGTGCCAGCGTGGCTGGGGACTATTACAATGAGCAGTTCTTC
>TRBV18|TRBD1|-|17|TRBJ1-4
CASSPPISDRTNEKLFF
TGTGCCAGCTCACCACCGATCTCGGACAGGACTAATGAAAAACTGTTTTTT
>TRBV6-6|-|-|13|TRBJ2-5
CASSRRAEETQYF
TGTGCCAGCAGTAGGAGGGCGGAAGAGACCCAGTACTTC
>TRBV6-5|-|-|15|TRBJ1-4
CASTETGTGNEKLFF
TGTGCCAGCACTGAGACGGGTACGGGTAATGAAAAACTGTTTTTT
>TRBV10-1|TRBD1|-|19|TRBJ1-4
CASGRQGNKGAATNEKLFF
TGCGCCAGCGGCAGACAGGGCAATAAAGGAGCGGCAACTAATGAAAAACTGTTTTTT
>TRBV6-5|TRBD1|-|15|TRBJ2-7
CASRFRGSGYYEQYF
TGTGCCAGCAGGTTCAGGGGGTCCGGTTACTACGAGCAGTACTTC
>TRBV25-1|-|once|16|TRBJ2-1
CASSDFLTGRNNEQFF
TGTGCCAGCAGTGACTTCTTGACAGGGAGGAACAATGAGCAGTTCTTC
>TRBV10-3|-|-|13|TRBJ2-7
CAITNGLSYEQYF
TGTGCCATCACCAACGGACTCTCCTACGAGCAGTACTTC
>TRBV30|-|few|12|TRBJ1-1
CAWKRQNTEAFF
TGTGCCTGGAAAAGACAGAACACTGAAGCTTTCTTT
>TRBV19|TRBD2|-|18|TRBJ2-3
CASSIASGSFRRTDTQYF
TGTGCCAGTAGTATAGCCAGCGGGAGTTTCCGGCGCACAGATACGCAGTATTTT